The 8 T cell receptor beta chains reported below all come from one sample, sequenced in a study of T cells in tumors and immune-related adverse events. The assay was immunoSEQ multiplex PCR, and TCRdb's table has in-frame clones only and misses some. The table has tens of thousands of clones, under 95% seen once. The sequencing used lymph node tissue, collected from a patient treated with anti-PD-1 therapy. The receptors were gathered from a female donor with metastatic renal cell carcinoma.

This CDR3 is CASSPDPRFNYGYTF. The DNA for the CDR3 is TGTGCCAGCAGCCCGGATCCTCGATTTAACTATGGCTACACCTTC. This chain connects TRBV5-8 to TRBJ1-2, with D uncertain. The CDR3 loop spans 15 amino acids. CDR1 SGHTS and CDR2 YDEGEE come from the germline V gene. The V end lost 4 bases, the J end lost 1 base, and 14 bases lay between the germline ends.

This CDR3 reads CSVEREWGNEQFF. CDR3 coding DNA: TGCAGCGTCGAGCGGGAGTGGGGGAATGAGCAGTTCTTC. This sequence joins TRBV29-1 and TRBJ2-1; TRBD2 aligns across 8 bases. Germline V gene data show CDR1 as SQVTM and CDR2 as ANQGSEA. This CDR3 spans 13 amino acids. Unmatched junction bases numbered 8, after V lost 6 bases and J lost 7 bases.

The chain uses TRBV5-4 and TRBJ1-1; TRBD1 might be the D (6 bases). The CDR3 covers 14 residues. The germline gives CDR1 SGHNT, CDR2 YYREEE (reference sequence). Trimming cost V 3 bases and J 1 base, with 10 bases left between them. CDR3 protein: CASSWGTRNTEAFF. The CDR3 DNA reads TGTGCCAGCAGCTGGGGGACAAGGAACACTGAAGCTTTCTTT.

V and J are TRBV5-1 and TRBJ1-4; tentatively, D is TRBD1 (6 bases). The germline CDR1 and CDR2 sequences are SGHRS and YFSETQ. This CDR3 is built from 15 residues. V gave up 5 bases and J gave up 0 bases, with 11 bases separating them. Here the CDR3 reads CASSTDRTTNEKLFF. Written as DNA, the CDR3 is TGCGCCAGCAGTACGGACAGAACAACTAATGAAAAACTGTTTTTT.

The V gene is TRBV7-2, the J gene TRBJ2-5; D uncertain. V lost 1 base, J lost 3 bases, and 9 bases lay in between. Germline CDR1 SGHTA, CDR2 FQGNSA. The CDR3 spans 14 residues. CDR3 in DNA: TGTGCCAGCAGCTTAGGTAATAGTGAAGAGACCCAGTACTTC. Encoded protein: CASSLGNSEETQYF.

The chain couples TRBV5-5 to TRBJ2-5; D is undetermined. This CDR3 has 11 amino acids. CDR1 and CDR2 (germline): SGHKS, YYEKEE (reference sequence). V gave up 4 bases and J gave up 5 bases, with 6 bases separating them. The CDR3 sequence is CASSGVETQYF. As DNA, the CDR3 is TGTGCCAGCAGCGGGGTGGAGACCCAGTACTTC.

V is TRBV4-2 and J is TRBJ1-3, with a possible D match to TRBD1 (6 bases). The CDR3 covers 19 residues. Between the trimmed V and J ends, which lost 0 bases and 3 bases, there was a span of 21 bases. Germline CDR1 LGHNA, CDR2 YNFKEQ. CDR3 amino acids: CASSQDIVPTGFYGNTIYF. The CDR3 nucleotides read TGTGCCAGCAGCCAAGATATTGTCCCGACAGGTTTTTATGGAAACACCATATATTTT.

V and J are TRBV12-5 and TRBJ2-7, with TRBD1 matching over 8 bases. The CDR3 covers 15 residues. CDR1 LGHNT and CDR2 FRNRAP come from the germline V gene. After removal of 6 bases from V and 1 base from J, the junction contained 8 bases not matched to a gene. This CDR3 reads CASGRARTGSYEQYF. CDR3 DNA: TGTGCTAGTGGCCGGGCCAGGACAGGGTCCTACGAGCAGTACTTC.